This paragraph covers one T cell receptor beta chain sequence. What it recognizes is unknown. The sample originates from a study of identical twins. Study results and limitations: Donors were not followed over many years; analysis was cross-sectional. Carriage of fewer insertions was seen in abundant cord blood beta clonotypes, whereas memory repertoires showed none.

The germline V and J ends were trimmed by 4 bases and 5 bases, with 21 bases remaining between them. The CDR3 extends over 17 amino acids. The V gene's germline CDR1 is SGHVS and CDR2 FNYEAQ. A universal primer site was created by template switching, with the cDNA bearing unique molecular identifiers. TCRdb ran MiXCR on the 5' RACE reads and lists one entry per CDR3 protein. The table has fewer than 650,000 distinct CDR3 sequences, roughly 7.1% seen once. The same data also went into a second study, on yellow fever vaccine responses in identical twins.

This sequence originates from a woman aged 18-29 years in good health. The chain is built from TRBV7-6 and TRBJ2-4; possibly TRBD1 or TRBD2 for D (5 bases each). The sequenced material came from PBMCs. CDR3 nucleotide sequence: TGTGCCAGCAGCTCCCCCAAAACGGGATTGGGGCAAAACATTCAGTACTTC. Translation: CASSSPKTGLGQNIQYF.